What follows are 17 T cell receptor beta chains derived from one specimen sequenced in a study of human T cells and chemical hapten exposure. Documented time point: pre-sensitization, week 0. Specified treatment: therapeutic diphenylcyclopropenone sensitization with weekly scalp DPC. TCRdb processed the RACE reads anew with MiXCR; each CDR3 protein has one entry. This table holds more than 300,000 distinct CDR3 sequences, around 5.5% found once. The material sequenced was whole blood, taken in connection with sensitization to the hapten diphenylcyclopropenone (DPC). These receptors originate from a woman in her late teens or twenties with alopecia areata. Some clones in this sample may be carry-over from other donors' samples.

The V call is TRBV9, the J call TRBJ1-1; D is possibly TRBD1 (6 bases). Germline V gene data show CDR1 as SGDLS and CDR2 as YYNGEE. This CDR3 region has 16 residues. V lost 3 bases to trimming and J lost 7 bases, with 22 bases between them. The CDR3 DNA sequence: TGTGCCAGCAGCGGACCCGTGGCGGGGGGCGTTTATGAAGCTTTCTTT. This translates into CASSGPVAGGVYEAFF.

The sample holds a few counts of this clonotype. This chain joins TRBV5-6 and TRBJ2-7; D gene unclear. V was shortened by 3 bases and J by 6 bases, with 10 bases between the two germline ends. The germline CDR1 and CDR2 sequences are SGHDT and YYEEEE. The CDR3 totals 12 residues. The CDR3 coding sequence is TGTGCCAGCAGCTATGTACGGTCCGAGCAGTACTTC. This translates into CASSYVRSEQYF.

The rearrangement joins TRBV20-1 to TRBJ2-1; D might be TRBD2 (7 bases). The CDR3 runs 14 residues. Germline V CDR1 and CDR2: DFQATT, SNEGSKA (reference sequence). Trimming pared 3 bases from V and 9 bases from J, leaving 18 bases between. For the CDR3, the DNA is TGCAGTGCTAGTAGGGACACGGGGGGTGGTGAGCAGTTCTTC. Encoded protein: CSASRDTGGGEQFF.

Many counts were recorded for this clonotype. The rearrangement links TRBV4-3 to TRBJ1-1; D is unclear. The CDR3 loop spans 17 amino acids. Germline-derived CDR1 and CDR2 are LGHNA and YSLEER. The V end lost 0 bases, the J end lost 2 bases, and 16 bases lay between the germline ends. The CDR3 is CASSQDLLRFQNTEAFF. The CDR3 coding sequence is TGCGCCAGCAGCCAAGATCTCCTGCGATTCCAAAACACTGAAGCTTTCTTT.

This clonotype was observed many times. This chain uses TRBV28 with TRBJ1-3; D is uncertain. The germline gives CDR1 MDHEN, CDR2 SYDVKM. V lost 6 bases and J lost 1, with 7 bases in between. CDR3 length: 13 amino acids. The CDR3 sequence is CASRIQSGNTIYF. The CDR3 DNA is TGTGCCAGCAGGATACAGTCTGGAAACACCATATATTTT.

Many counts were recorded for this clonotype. CDR3 nucleotide sequence: TGTGCCAGCTCACGGACTAGCGGGGGAAGCTACGAGCAGTACTTC. Protein sequence: CASSRTSGGSYEQYF. The rearrangement links TRBV18 to TRBJ2-7; 13 positions agree with TRBD2. The CDR3 is made up of 15 amino acids. J was trimmed by 3 bases and V by 4 bases; bases with no gene match: 3. The germline V gene has CDR1 KGHSH and CDR2 LQKENI.

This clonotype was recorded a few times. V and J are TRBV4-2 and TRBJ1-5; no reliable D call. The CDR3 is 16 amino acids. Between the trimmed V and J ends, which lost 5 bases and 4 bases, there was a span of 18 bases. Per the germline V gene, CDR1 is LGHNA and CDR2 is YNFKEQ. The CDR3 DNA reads TGTGCCAGCAGCACTAATGCGGGGAACTCGAATCAGCCCCAGCATTTT. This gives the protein CASSTNAGNSNQPQHF.

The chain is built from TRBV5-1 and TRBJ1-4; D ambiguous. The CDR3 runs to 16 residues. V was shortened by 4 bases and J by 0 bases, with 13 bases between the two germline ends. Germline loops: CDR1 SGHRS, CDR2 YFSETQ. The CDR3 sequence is CASSAGVSPTNEKLFF. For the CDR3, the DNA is TGCGCCAGCAGCGCTGGAGTGTCCCCAACTAATGAAAAACTGTTTTTT.

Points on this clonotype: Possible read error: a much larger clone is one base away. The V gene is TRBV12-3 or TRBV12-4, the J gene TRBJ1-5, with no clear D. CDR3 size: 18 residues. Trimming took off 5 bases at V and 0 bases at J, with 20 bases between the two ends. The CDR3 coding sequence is TGTGCCAGCAGTGCCCCCGGGATAGCCGATTATAGCAATCAGCCCCAGCATTTT. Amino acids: CASSAPGIADYSNQPQHF.

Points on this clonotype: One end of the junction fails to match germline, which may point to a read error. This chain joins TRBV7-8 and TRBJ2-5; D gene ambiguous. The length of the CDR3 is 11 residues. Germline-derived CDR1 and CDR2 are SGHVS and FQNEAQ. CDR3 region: CASSPQGTQYF. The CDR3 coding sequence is TGTGCCAGCAGCCCGCAAGGGACCCAGTACTTC.

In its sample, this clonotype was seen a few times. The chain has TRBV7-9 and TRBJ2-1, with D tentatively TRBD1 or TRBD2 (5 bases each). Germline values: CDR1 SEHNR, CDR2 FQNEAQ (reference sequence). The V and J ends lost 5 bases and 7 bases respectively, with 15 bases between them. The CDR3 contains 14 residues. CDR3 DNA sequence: TGTGCCAGCAGCCCCTCCGGGACCACGAATGAGCAGTTCTTC. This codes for CASSPSGTTNEQFF.

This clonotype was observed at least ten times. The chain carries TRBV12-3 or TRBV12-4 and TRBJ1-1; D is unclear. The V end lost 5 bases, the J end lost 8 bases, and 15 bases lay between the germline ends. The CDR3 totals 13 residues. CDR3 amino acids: CASSLPDSPEAFF. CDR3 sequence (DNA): TGTGCCAGCAGTCTCCCTGATTCGCCGGAAGCTTTCTTT.

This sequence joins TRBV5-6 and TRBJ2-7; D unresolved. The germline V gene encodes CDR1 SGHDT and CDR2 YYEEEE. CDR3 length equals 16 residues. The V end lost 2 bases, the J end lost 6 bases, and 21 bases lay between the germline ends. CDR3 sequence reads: CASSFYSGSFILEQYF. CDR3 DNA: TGTGCCAGCAGCTTTTACTCCGGGTCTTTCATTCTCGAGCAGTACTTC.

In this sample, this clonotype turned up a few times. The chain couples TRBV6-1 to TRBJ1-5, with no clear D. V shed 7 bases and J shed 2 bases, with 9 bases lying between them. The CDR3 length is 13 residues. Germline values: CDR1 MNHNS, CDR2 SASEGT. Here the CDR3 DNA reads TGTGCCAGCATGATACAAGGCAATCAGCCCCAGCATTTT. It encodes CASMIQGNQPQHF.

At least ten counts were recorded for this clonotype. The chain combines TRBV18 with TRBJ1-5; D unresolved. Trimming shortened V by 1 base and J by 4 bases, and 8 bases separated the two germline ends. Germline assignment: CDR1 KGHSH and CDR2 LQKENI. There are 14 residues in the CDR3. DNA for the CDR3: TGTGCCAGCTCACCACGTAGGGTTAATCAGCCCCAGCATTTT. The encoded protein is CASSPRRVNQPQHF.

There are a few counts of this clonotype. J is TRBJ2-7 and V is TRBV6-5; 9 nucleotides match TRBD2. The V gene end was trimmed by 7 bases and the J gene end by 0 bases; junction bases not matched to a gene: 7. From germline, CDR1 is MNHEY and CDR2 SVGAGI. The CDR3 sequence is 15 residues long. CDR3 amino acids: CASTLSGGPSYEQYF. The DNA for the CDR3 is TGTGCCAGCACACTAAGCGGGGGGCCCTCCTACGAGCAGTACTTC.

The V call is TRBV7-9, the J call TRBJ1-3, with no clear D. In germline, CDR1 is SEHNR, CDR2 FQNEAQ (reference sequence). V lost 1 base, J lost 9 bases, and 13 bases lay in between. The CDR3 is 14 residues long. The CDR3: CASSLGHGEGTIYF. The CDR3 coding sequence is TGTGCCAGCAGCTTAGGACACGGGGAAGGCACCATATATTTT.